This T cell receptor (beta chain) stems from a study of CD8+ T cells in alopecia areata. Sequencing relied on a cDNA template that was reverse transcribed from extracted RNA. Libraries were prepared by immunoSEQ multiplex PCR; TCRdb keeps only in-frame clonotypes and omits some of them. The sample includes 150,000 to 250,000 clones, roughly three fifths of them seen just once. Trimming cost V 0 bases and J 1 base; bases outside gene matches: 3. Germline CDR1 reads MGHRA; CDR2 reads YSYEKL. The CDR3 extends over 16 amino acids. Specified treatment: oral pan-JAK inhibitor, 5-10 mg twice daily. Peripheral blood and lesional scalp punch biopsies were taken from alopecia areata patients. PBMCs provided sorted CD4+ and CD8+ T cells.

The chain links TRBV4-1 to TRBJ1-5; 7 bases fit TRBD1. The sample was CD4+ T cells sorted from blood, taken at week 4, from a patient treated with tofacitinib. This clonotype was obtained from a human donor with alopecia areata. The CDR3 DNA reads TGCGCCAGCAGCCAAGAATGGGGACAGAGCAATCAGCCCCAGCATTTT. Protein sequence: CASSQEWGQSNQPQHF.